The present entry profiles one T cell receptor beta chain with its context. This clonotype was found many times. What this receptor recognizes is not known. Per-base quality was not reported, and no clone a single base away is much larger than it. Spanning cysteine to phenylalanine, the CDR3 consists of 13 amino acids. Here the CDR3 DNA is all that survives: 39 bases in frame from base 1. The junction carries 10 bases between V and J, which are trimmed by 8 bases and 3 bases respectively. The sample comes from a study of identical twins (TCRdb year 2016). Study-wide context: TCR alpha and beta repertoires from monozygotic twins, unrelated adults of various ages and cord blood were deep-sequenced to test whether fetal clonotypes persist. To rule out contamination, replicate twin experiments were performed at different times with different library preparation protocols. The paper's findings and limits, for the study overall: Because the same donors could not be followed over many years, conclusions were based on cross-sectional statistical analysis. Compared with coincidental sharing between unrelated individuals, out-of-frame TCR alpha sequences shared between twins showed an excess of sequences with low generation probability. Abundant cord blood beta clonotypes carried fewer insertions; young adult naive repertoires showed a weaker similar trend, while memory repertoires showed none. Zero-insertion analyses could be partly confounded by invariant T cells such as MAIT and iNKT, although diverse VJ usage argued against such confounding for most clonotypes. In monozygotic twins, out-of-frame TCR alpha sharing was systematically underestimated by recombination models, although the models agreed with sharing between unrelated individuals. Excess twin sharing in beta out-of-frame sequences was weaker because fewer shared sequences lowered the signal-to-noise ratio.

Library prep was done by 5' RACE. TCRdb shows the sequencer as Illumina HiSeq 2000. Template switching introduced a universal primer binding site; the final cDNA contained a unique molecular identifier, enabling accurate counting of TCR cDNA molecules. First-strand cDNA for TCR alpha and beta chains was synthesized from specific primers in the conserved constant-segment region. To control for contamination, each cDNA library was double barcoded with a SMART-Mk sample barcode plus Illumina barcodes. TruSeq adapter sequences and Illumina sample barcodes were added in two successive PCR steps. Sequencing of the TCR alpha and beta cDNA libraries was done on the Illumina HiSeq platform using custom primers. Per the original workflow: Unique molecular identifiers were extracted from raw reads with MiGEC, and CDR3 positions were determined with MiXCR. Recombination models were inferred per individual with the repgenHMM and IGoR tools using an EM algorithm. The analysis of shared clonotypes was done with the tcR package in R, with sharing normalized by the product of cloneset sizes. To study raw recombination without the effects of thymic and clonal selection, out-of-frame nonproductive sequences were analyzed. In-frame beta chains were kept once TCRdb had trimmed the public reads at Q25 with fastp and called clones with MiXCR. Duplicate CDR3 protein sequences are folded into a single record with the most common DNA and genes. TCRdb's processing, not the authors', yielded these V and J calls. Here the sample has nearly 650,000 distinct CDR3 sequences; roughly 6.6% occur a single time. Jointly, the top ten make up roughly 1.6% of the sample.

Only healthy Caucasian donors were included. The twin cohort consisted of three pairs of female monozygotic twins, all aged about 18 to 30 years. Peripheral blood mononuclear cells were used as the source from which RNA for TCR libraries was isolated. These data were also reused for a study on yellow fever vaccine responses in identical twins. The second study's authors report: The authors reported that the T cell response to vaccination in identical twins appeared partly convergent and partly personalized. In identical twins, the study followed T cell clones that responded to the vaccine with precision.

This TCR derives from a woman under 30 in good health. The receptor chain draws on TRBV12-3 or TRBV12-4 and TRBJ2-2, with a tentative D gene TRBD2 over 6 matching bases. The sequencing sample was made of PBMCs. The sequence in DNA is TGTGCCAGCGGGAGGTTACACACCGGGGAGCTGTTTTTT. The resulting protein is CASGRLHTGELFF.